The rows below give T cell receptor beta chains drawn from one sample of a study of control samples from healthy donors and cancer patients. TCRdb keeps only in-frame clones here, not all; method: immunoSEQ multiplex PCR. The sample comprises about 180,000 clones, over 85% of which are singletons, and around 1.4% rests with the top ten. The specimen sequenced was blood. These TCRs come from a young man in good health. CDR3s include the opening cysteine and the closing phenylalanine or tryptophan. D genes are given only for firm matches. The listing skips clone size in some rows; elsewhere it reads once, few, many or a size class.

abundance: .; len: 15; d_gene: .; v_gene: TRBV28; j_gene: TRBJ1-2; CDR3nt: TGTGCCAGCAGTGGATCAGGGGCGGCTAACTATGGCTACACCTTC; CDR3aa: CASSGSGAANYGYTF
abundance: .; len: 16; d_gene: .; v_gene: TRBV30; j_gene: TRBJ1-6; CDR3nt: TGTGCCTGGAATAGACAGATGAGCTCCTATAATTCACCCCTCCACTTT; CDR3aa: CAWNRQMSSYNSPLHF
abundance: .; len: 17; d_gene: .; v_gene: TRBV4-2; j_gene: TRBJ2-3; CDR3nt: TGTGCCAGCAGCCAAGGAGGGCAGGGAAGCGGTACGGATACGCAGTATTTT; CDR3aa: CASSQGGQGSGTDTQYF
abundance: .; len: 15; d_gene: TRBD2; v_gene: TRBV7-2; j_gene: TRBJ2-2; CDR3nt: TGTGCCAGCAGCTCAGCTAGCGGAGGCACCGGGGAGCTGTTTTTT; CDR3aa: CASSSASGGTGELFF
abundance: once; len: 15; d_gene: .; v_gene: TRBV28; j_gene: TRBJ2-5; CDR3nt: TGTGCCAGCAGCATGCCTGGCAGGGGACAAGAGACCCAGTACTTC; CDR3aa: CASSMPGRGQETQYF
abundance: .; len: 18; d_gene: TRBD1; v_gene: TRBV7-9; j_gene: TRBJ1-1; CDR3nt: TGTGCCAGCAGCTTAGTCCCCGGGACAGGGATCCCCGAGGCTGAAGCTTTCTTT; CDR3aa: CASSLVPGTGIPEAEAFF
abundance: .; len: 12; d_gene: .; v_gene: TRBV11-2; j_gene: TRBJ2-3; CDR3nt: TGTGCCAGCAGCCTTCGACTGGATACGCAGTATTTT; CDR3aa: CASSLRLDTQYF
abundance: .; len: 11; d_gene: .; v_gene: TRBV10-2; j_gene: TRBJ2-7; CDR3nt: TGCGCCAGCTCGAAAGGGGGCGAGCAGTACTTC; CDR3aa: CASSKGGEQYF
abundance: .; len: 11; d_gene: .; v_gene: TRBV29-1; j_gene: TRBJ2-7; CDR3nt: TGCAGCGTTGAAGTAAAATTCGAGCAGTACTTC; CDR3aa: CSVEVKFEQYF
abundance: .; len: 17; d_gene: .; v_gene: TRBV5-8; j_gene: TRBJ1-5; CDR3nt: TGTGCCAGCAGCTTGGTTAAACAGTTCCTAAGCAATCAGCCCCAGCATTTT; CDR3aa: CASSLVKQFLSNQPQHF
abundance: .; len: 11; d_gene: .; v_gene: TRBV5-6; j_gene: TRBJ2-1; CDR3nt: TGTGCCAGCAGCTCTCCGTTCGAGCAGTTCTTC; CDR3aa: CASSSPFEQFF
abundance: .; len: 15; d_gene: .; v_gene: TRBV2; j_gene: TRBJ1-6; CDR3nt: TGTGCCAGCAGTGGGACAGCCTCCGTAGGGTCACCCCTCCACTTT; CDR3aa: CASSGTASVGSPLHF
abundance: .; len: 16; d_gene: TRBD1; v_gene: TRBV7-9; j_gene: TRBJ2-7; CDR3nt: TGTGCCAGCAGCCGATTCATAGGACAGGAAGCCTACGAGCAGTACTTC; CDR3aa: CASSRFIGQEAYEQYF
abundance: once; len: 17; d_gene: .; v_gene: TRBV27; j_gene: TRBJ2-1; CDR3nt: TGTGCCAGCAGTTTATCTAGGCCGGGGAGAACCTACAATGAGCAGTTCTTC; CDR3aa: CASSLSRPGRTYNEQFF
abundance: .; len: 13; d_gene: .; v_gene: TRBV19; j_gene: TRBJ1-4; CDR3nt: TGTGCCAGTAGTGACAGACAAAATGAAAAACTGTTTTTT; CDR3aa: CASSDRQNEKLFF
abundance: .; len: 16; d_gene: .; v_gene: TRBV6-2/TRBV6-3; j_gene: TRBJ1-1; CDR3nt: TGTGCCAGCAGTTTGCGGGGAACGAGGGCTATCACTGAAGCTTTCTTT; CDR3aa: CASSLRGTRAITEAFF
abundance: once; len: 15; d_gene: .; v_gene: TRBV5-1; j_gene: TRBJ1-3; CDR3nt: TGCGCCAGCAGCTTGGAGGGGGTCTCTGGAAACACCATATATTTT; CDR3aa: CASSLEGVSGNTIYF
abundance: .; len: 13; d_gene: .; v_gene: TRBV12-3/TRBV12-4; j_gene: TRBJ1-3; CDR3nt: TGTGCCAGCAGTTCGGCAGGGGGAAACACCATATATTTT; CDR3aa: CASSSAGGNTIYF
abundance: once; len: 18; d_gene: TRBD1; v_gene: TRBV29-1; j_gene: TRBJ1-2; CDR3nt: TGCAGCGTTTGGGGGAAGATTCCGGACAGGATAAAATCCTATGGCTACACCTTC; CDR3aa: CSVWGKIPDRIKSYGYTF
abundance: few; len: 15; d_gene: .; v_gene: TRBV6-6; j_gene: TRBJ2-7; CDR3nt: TGTGCCAGCATCCGGGCGGCAGAGAGCTCCTACGAGCAGTACTTC; CDR3aa: CASIRAAESSYEQYF
abundance: .; len: 16; d_gene: TRBD1; v_gene: TRBV10-3; j_gene: TRBJ1-4; CDR3nt: TGTGCCATCAGTGCGGACAGGAGATTCCTTAATGAAAAACTGTTTTTT; CDR3aa: CAISADRRFLNEKLFF
abundance: .; len: 12; d_gene: .; v_gene: TRBV28; j_gene: TRBJ2-2; CDR3nt: TGTGCCAGCAGTCTGAACACCGGGGAGCTGTTTTTT; CDR3aa: CASSLNTGELFF
abundance: .; len: 15; d_gene: .; v_gene: TRBV19; j_gene: TRBJ1-2; CDR3nt: TGTGCCAGTAGTATAGGAGGGAACCGAAACTATGGCTACACCTTC; CDR3aa: CASSIGGNRNYGYTF
abundance: once; len: 14; d_gene: .; v_gene: TRBV5-4; j_gene: TRBJ1-1; CDR3nt: TGTGCCAGCAGCCAGGACACTATGAACACTGAAGCTTTCTTT; CDR3aa: CASSQDTMNTEAFF
abundance: .; len: 13; d_gene: .; v_gene: TRBV4-1; j_gene: TRBJ2-1; CDR3nt: TGCGCCAGCAGCCCCCAACTAGCCTATGAGCAGTTCTTC; CDR3aa: CASSPQLAYEQFF
abundance: .; len: 15; d_gene: TRBD1; v_gene: TRBV18; j_gene: TRBJ2-5; CDR3nt: TGTGCCAGCTCACCGTTGGACAGGGCCCAAGAGACCCAGTACTTC; CDR3aa: CASSPLDRAQETQYF
abundance: once; len: 16; d_gene: .; v_gene: TRBV4-2; j_gene: TRBJ2-3; CDR3nt: TGTGCCAGCAGCCAAACCCCAGGTTCTAGCACAGATACGCAGTATTTT; CDR3aa: CASSQTPGSSTDTQYF
abundance: once; len: 18; d_gene: TRBD2; v_gene: TRBV4-1; j_gene: TRBJ2-1; CDR3nt: TGCGCCAGCAGCCAAGTAACTAGCGGGCCCCCCCCCTACAATGAGCAGTTCTTC; CDR3aa: CASSQVTSGPPPYNEQFF
abundance: .; len: 11; d_gene: .; v_gene: TRBV5-1; j_gene: TRBJ2-7; CDR3nt: TGCGCCAGCAAGGAAGGCTACGAGCAGTACTTC; CDR3aa: CASKEGYEQYF
abundance: .; len: 18; d_gene: .; v_gene: TRBV15; j_gene: TRBJ1-5; CDR3nt: TGTGCCACCAGCAGAGATCTAATGGACGTCAGAAGCAATCAGCCCCAGCATTTT; CDR3aa: CATSRDLMDVRSNQPQHF
abundance: once; len: 12; d_gene: .; v_gene: TRBV24-1; j_gene: TRBJ1-1; CDR3nt: TGTGCCACCAGTGAAGTCGGGACTGAAGCTTTCTTT; CDR3aa: CATSEVGTEAFF
abundance: .; len: 16; d_gene: .; v_gene: TRBV25-1; j_gene: TRBJ1-4; CDR3nt: TGTGCCAGCAGTCTCAGGGGTGGGTCGACTAATGAAAAACTGTTTTTT; CDR3aa: CASSLRGGSTNEKLFF
abundance: .; len: 15; d_gene: TRBD2; v_gene: TRBV2; j_gene: TRBJ2-1; CDR3nt: TGTGCCAGCAGCGTAACTAGCGGCAACTACAATGAGCAGTTCTTC; CDR3aa: CASSVTSGNYNEQFF
abundance: .; len: 18; d_gene: TRBD2; v_gene: TRBV3-1/TRBV3-2; j_gene: TRBJ2-3; CDR3nt: TGTGCCAGCAGCCAACCCTCGATAGCGGGAGGCGTCACAGATACGCAGTATTTT; CDR3aa: CASSQPSIAGGVTDTQYF
abundance: .; len: 17; d_gene: TRBD1; v_gene: TRBV4-1; j_gene: TRBJ1-1; CDR3nt: TGCGCCAGCAGCCAACCCCCAGGGGGGAATTGGAACACTGAAGCTTTCTTT; CDR3aa: CASSQPPGGNWNTEAFF
abundance: .; len: 15; d_gene: TRBD1; v_gene: TRBV7-2; j_gene: TRBJ2-2; CDR3nt: TGTGCCAGCAGACCCGACAGGGGGGGCACCGGGGAGCTGTTTTTT; CDR3aa: CASRPDRGGTGELFF
abundance: .; len: 15; d_gene: TRBD1; v_gene: TRBV13; j_gene: TRBJ1-1; CDR3nt: TGTGCCAGCAGCGACGGGGACAGGGAGGGCACTGAAGCTTTCTTT; CDR3aa: CASSDGDREGTEAFF
abundance: .; len: 17; d_gene: .; v_gene: TRBV9; j_gene: TRBJ2-1; CDR3nt: TGTGCCAGCAGCGTAGGAGGTAGGGGGGGTCAATACAATGAGCAGTTCTTC; CDR3aa: CASSVGGRGGQYNEQFF
abundance: .; len: 14; d_gene: TRBD2; v_gene: TRBV6-5; j_gene: TRBJ2-7; CDR3nt: TGTGCCAGCAGCCGAGCGGGACCCACCTACGAGCAGTACTTC; CDR3aa: CASSRAGPTYEQYF
abundance: .; len: 18; d_gene: .; v_gene: TRBV21-1; j_gene: TRBJ2-7; CDR3nt: TGTGCCAGCAGCCCATGGGACAGGGAACCCCTAAGGACCTACGAGCAGTACTTC; CDR3aa: CASSPWDREPLRTYEQYF
abundance: .; len: 15; d_gene: .; v_gene: TRBV21-1; j_gene: TRBJ1-5; CDR3nt: TGTGCCAGCACCCCAGGTGGGGGGCGATGTCAGCCCCAGCATTTT; CDR3aa: CASTPGGGRCQPQHF